One and the same sample provided the 20 T cell receptor beta chains below, sequenced in a study of T cell clonality in common variable immunodeficiency. The assay was immunoSEQ multiplex PCR, and TCRdb's table has in-frame clones only and misses some. This sample has under 30,000 clones and no singletons, with under 10% in the ten largest. Study-level findings and limits: Reportedly, TCR beta sequences from common variable immunodeficiency showed fewer deletions and N-nucleotide insertions.

Their specific antigens are unknown. Source material: peripheral blood mononuclear cells. The receptors were gathered from a human donor with common variable immunodeficiency.

This clone was counted ten times or more. The CDR3 is cut off 3 residues early in the read; its end comes from the germline J gene. The chain recombines TRBV19 with TRBJ2-5, with 11 bases lining up with TRBD2. Germline CDR1 and CDR2: LNHDA and SQIVND (reference sequence). With V trimmed by 5 bases and J by 2 bases, 4 bases remained unmatched. This CDR3 has 15 residues. Partial CDR3 DNA: TGTGCCAGTAGTTTGACTAGCGGGATACAAGAGACC. Translation: CASSLTSGIQET. The CDR3 as a whole reads CASSLTSGIQETQYF.

Of note for this clone: The missing CDR3 end, 3 residues past where the read stops, is filled in from the germline J gene. This chain links TRBV5-1 with TRBJ2-1; a possible D gene is TRBD2 (7 bases). Deletions cut 4 bases from V and 7 bases from J, with 21 bases between. CDR3 length equals 16 residues. The germline CDR1 and CDR2 sequences are SGHRS and YFSETQ. The sequenced part of the CDR3 DNA is TGCGCCAGCAGCACAGGGACTACGCTCGGGTTAAATGAG. The encoded protein is CASSTGTTLGLNE. The entire CDR3 is CASSTGTTLGLNEQFF.

Details on this clone: The read ends 3 residues before the CDR3 terminus; that terminus is restored from the germline J gene. The chain carries TRBV7-8 and TRBJ2-5, with a weak D call TRBD1 (6 bases). Trimming cost V 5 bases and J 7 bases, with 17 bases left between them. The CDR3 has 14 residues. Germline CDR1 reads SGHVS; CDR2 reads FQNEAQ. The sequenced CDR3 bases are TGTGCCAGCAGCAAGGACAGCCCTTTGGGGACC. It yields the protein CASSKDSPLGT. The full CDR3 reads CASSKDSPLGTQYF.

There are many counts of this clone. The DNA read from the CDR3 is TGTGCCAGCAGTGTATCAACCGGG. Translated, it gives CASSVSTG. The CDR3 in full is CASSVSTGAFF. The genes are TRBV2 and TRBJ1-1; D is unresolved. The missing CDR3 end, 3 residues past where the read stops, is filled in from the germline J gene. The CDR3 extends over 11 amino acids. Germline V gives CDR1 SNHLY, CDR2 FYNNEI.

A few counts support this clone. CDR3 protein: CASSLTNDYEQYF. Incomplete CDR3 DNA: TGTGCCAGCAGCTTAACAAATGACTACGAG. The rearrangement uses TRBV11-3 and TRBJ2-7; D gene unclear. The read ends 3 residues before the CDR3 terminus; that terminus is restored from the germline J gene. The V gene's germline CDR1 is SGHNT and CDR2 YENEEA. The CDR3 loop spans 13 amino acids. V lost 2 bases and J lost 3, with 8 bases in between.

This clone was counted ten times or more. The read gets to within 3 residues of the CDR3 end, and the germline J gene fills in the rest. The chain joins TRBV5-1 to TRBJ1-5; D call uncertain. This CDR3 comprises 15 residues. Trimming took off 4 bases at V and 2 bases at J, with 13 bases between the two ends. Looked up from germline, CDR1 is SGHRS and CDR2 is YFSETQ. The covered CDR3 bases are TGCGCCAGCAGCCCGGACGGGGATCGCAATCAGCCC. As protein: CASSPDGDRNQP. The CDR3 in its entirety is CASSPDGDRNQPQHF.

The CDR3 sequence: CAWSRSGADEKLFF. The part of the CDR3 DNA that was read is TGTGCCTGGAGTAGGTCAGGGGCGGATGAAAAA. The V call is TRBV30, the J call TRBJ1-4, with a possible D match to TRBD1 (6 bases). The CDR3 is cut off 3 residues early in the read; its end comes from the germline J gene. Trimming took off 2 bases at V and 6 bases at J, with 13 bases between the two ends. The CDR3 has 14 residues. Germline V CDR1 and CDR2: GTSNPN, SVGIG (reference sequence). Full variable domain (missing parts from reference TRBV30 and TRBJ1-4): SQTIHQWPATLVQPVGSPLSLECTVEGTSNPNLYWYRQAAGRGLQLLFYSVGIGQISSEVPQNLSASRPQDRQFILSSKKLLLSDSGFYLCAWSRSGADEKLFFGSGTQLSVL.

In regard to this clone: Read coverage stops 3 residues before the CDR3 terminus; the germline J gene supplies the remainder. The chain carries TRBV19 and TRBJ2-5; possibly TRBD1 for D (6 bases). CDR1 and CDR2 from the germline V gene are LNHDA and SQIVND (reference sequence). The CDR3 extends over 14 amino acids. The V gene lost 6 bases and the J gene lost 2 bases, with 13 bases spanning the gap. CDR3 region: CASSGTGRQETQYF. Partial CDR3 DNA: TGTGCCAGTAGCGGTACAGGGCGGCAAGAGACC.

This clone has ten or more counts. The observed sequence ends 3 residues before the CDR3 terminus, with the missing tail filled in from the germline J gene. V usage is TRBV11-2 and J usage is TRBJ1-1; a possible D gene is TRBD1 (5 bases). V lost 5 bases to trimming and J lost 5 bases, with 12 bases between them. Per the germline V gene, CDR1 is SGHAT and CDR2 is FQNNGV. The CDR3 loop spans 13 amino acids. The CDR3: CASSPRGATEAFF. The CDR3 DNA, read in part, is TGTGCCAGCAGCCCCCGAGGGGCGACTGAA.

This clone was seen only a few times. The read is 3 residues too short to cover the CDR3 end, so that end is filled in from the germline J gene. The rearrangement joins TRBV29-1 to TRBJ2-1; perhaps TRBD1 as D (6 bases). Trimming removed 8 bases at V and 7 bases at J, with 18 bases between. Germline assignment: CDR1 SQVTM and CDR2 ANQGSEA. CDR3 length: 13 amino acids. Partial CDR3 DNA: TGCAGCTTTCAGGGGAACGGCCAAAATGAG. Translating gives CSFQGNGQNE. The CDR3 in full is CSFQGNGQNEQFF.

For this clone: Coverage ceases 3 residues before the CDR3 finishes, and the germline J gene fills in the end. This rearrangement joins TRBV2 to TRBJ1-2; D is uncertain. The CDR3 contains 13 residues. V dropped 8 bases and J dropped 7 bases, with 17 bases sitting between them. Per germline, CDR1 SNHLY and CDR2 FYNNEI. The part of the CDR3 DNA that was read is TGTGCCAGCTCTGAGAGGGTGGTGCGTGGC. The encoded protein is CASSERVVRG. Given in full, the CDR3 is CASSERVVRGYTF.

About this clone itself: The read comes to an end 3 residues before the CDR3 does, leaving the germline J gene to fill in the end. This chain links TRBV7-8 with TRBJ1-2; 9 positions match TRBD1. The CDR3 length is 16 residues. Germline loops: CDR1 SGHVS, CDR2 FQNEAQ. The ends lost 3 bases at V and 4 bases at J; junction bases unmatched: 9. The CDR3 reads CASSFSGQGFGYGYTF. The DNA read from the CDR3 is TGTGCCAGCAGCTTTTCGGGACAGGGTTTTGGCTATGGC.

This clone was counted many times. The CDR3 loop reads CASSEDEQGWKTQYF. CDR3 DNA (partial): TGTGCCAGCAGTGAAGACGAACAGGGGTGGAAGACC. The rearrangement joins TRBV2 to TRBJ2-5; TRBD1 matches 7 bases. The CDR3 end falls 3 residues outside the read, so it is completed with the germline J gene. The V gene end was trimmed by 1 base and the J gene end by 6 bases; junction bases not matched to a gene: 8. The CDR3 sequence is 15 residues long. Germline V lookup: CDR1 SNHLY, CDR2 FYNNEI.

To note about this clone: The CDR3 extends 3 residues past the end of the read, so its final part is completed from the germline J gene. The chain combines TRBV29-1 with TRBJ2-7; perhaps TRBD1 as D (5 bases). V dropped 7 bases and J dropped 0 bases, with 10 bases sitting between them. Germline values: CDR1 SQVTM, CDR2 ANQGSEA. CDR3 size: 12 residues. The CDR3 bases that were read are TGCAGCGCCCAGGACAACTCCTACGAG. This codes for CSAQDNSYE. The whole CDR3 reads CSAQDNSYEQYF.

This clone has only a few counts. The read halts 3 residues ahead of the CDR3 end, with the missing end drawn from the germline J gene. J is TRBJ2-1 and V is TRBV2; D may be TRBD2 (6 bases). The CDR3 runs 15 residues. CDR1 is SNHLY and CDR2 is FYNNEI in the germline V gene. V was shortened by 4 bases and J by 6 bases, with 16 bases between the two germline ends. The CDR3 sequence is CASSGRDSPSNEQFF. Incomplete CDR3 DNA: TGTGCCAGCAGTGGCCGGGACTCTCCCAGCAATGAG.

In its sample, this clone was seen many times. Sequencing ends 3 residues short of the CDR3 end; the germline J gene provides the rest. The chain carries TRBV18 and TRBJ2-6; no definite D call. V lost 1 base and J lost 3, with 4 bases in between. The V gene's germline CDR1 is KGHSH and CDR2 LQKENI. CDR3 length equals 14 residues. The chain's CDR3 is CASSPLSGANVLTF. The sequenced CDR3 bases are TGTGCCAGCTCACCACTTAGTGGGGCCAACGTC.

This clone was recorded many times. The CDR3 goes on 3 residues after the read ends, and that part is filled in from the germline J gene. The V call is TRBV18, the J call TRBJ1-1; 9 bases agree with TRBD1. V gave up 4 bases and J gave up 0 bases; unmatched junction bases: 6. Germline lookup yields CDR1 KGHSH and CDR2 LQKENI. The CDR3 is 16 amino acids. This chain's CDR3 is CASSQRTGALNTEAFF. CDR3 bases read: TGTGCCAGCTCACAACGGACAGGGGCCCTGAACACTGAA. The entire variable domain, with the rest obtained from reference TRBV18 and TRBJ1-1, is as follows: NAGVMQNPRHLVRRRGQEARLRCSPMKGHSHVYWYRQLPEEGLKFMVYLQKENIIDESGMPKERFSAEFPKEGPSILRIQQVVRGDSAAYFCASSQRTGALNTEAFFGQGTRLTVV.

This clone was detected only a few times. The read ends 3 residues early relative to the CDR3; the germline J gene fills the gap. This chain connects TRBV5-3 to TRBJ2-7, with D uncertain. TRBV5-3 is an open reading frame whose function is uncertain. CDR3 length equals 10 residues. The V end lost 3 bases, the J end lost 6 bases, and 4 bases lay between the germline ends. CDR3 bases read: TGTGCCAGAAGCTCCCTCGAG. Translated: CARSSLE. The whole CDR3 protein reads CARSSLEQYF.

Note on this clone: The CDR3 end falls 3 residues outside the read, so it is completed with the germline J gene. The J gene is TRBJ1-6, the V gene TRBV7-9, with D possibly matching TRBD1 (6 bases). This CDR3 spans 14 amino acids. Germline V gene lookup returns CDR1 SEHNR and CDR2 FQNEAQ (reference sequence). The V and J ends lost 1 base and 11 bases respectively, with 12 bases between them. CDR3 protein: CASSLEQGRAPLHF. Incomplete CDR3 DNA: TGTGCCAGCAGCTTAGAACAGGGACGAGCACCC.

A few counts support this clone. Sequencing ends 3 residues short of the CDR3 end; the germline J gene provides the rest. J is TRBJ1-2 and V is TRBV7-9; D not resolved. Between the trimmed V and J ends, which lost 4 bases and 5 bases, there was a span of 14 bases. Germline V gene data show CDR1 as SEHNR and CDR2 as FQNEAQ (reference sequence). The CDR3 extends over 14 amino acids. CDR3: CASSSQTGIYGYTF. The sequenced CDR3 bases are TGTGCCAGCAGCTCTCAAACGGGGATTTATGGC.